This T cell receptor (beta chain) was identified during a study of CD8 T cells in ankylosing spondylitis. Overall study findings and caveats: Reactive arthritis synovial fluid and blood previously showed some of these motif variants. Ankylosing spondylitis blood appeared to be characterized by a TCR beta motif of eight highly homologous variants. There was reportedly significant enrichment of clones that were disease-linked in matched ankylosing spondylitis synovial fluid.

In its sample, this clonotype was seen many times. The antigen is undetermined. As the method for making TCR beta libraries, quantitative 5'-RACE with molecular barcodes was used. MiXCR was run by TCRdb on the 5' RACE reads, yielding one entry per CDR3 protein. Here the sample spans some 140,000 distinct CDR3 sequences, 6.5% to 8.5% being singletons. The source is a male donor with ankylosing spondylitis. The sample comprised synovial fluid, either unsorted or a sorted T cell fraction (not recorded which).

The CDR3 loop is CASTKGLAGQETQYF. Here the CDR3 DNA reads TGTGCCAGCACTAAGGGACTAGCGGGACAAGAGACCCAGTACTTC. The chain is built from TRBV12-3 or TRBV12-4 and TRBJ2-5; 13 positions agree with TRBD2. Germline trimming cut 7 bases from V and 2 bases from J; bases unmatched to any gene: 4. The CDR3 has 15 amino acids.